This is a list of T cell receptor beta chains from one sample in a study of beta chain features in type 1 diabetes. Clones were read by immunoSEQ multiplex PCR, and TCRdb kept only the in-frame ones, dropping some. This table holds about 190,000 clones, less than 9.5% found once. Sequenced sample: central memory CD4+ T cells from blood. The receptors stem from a woman aged 40 to 50 with type 1 diabetes. Both conserved end residues are part of each CDR3. The D gene is left open where the match is weak. A clone size is listed for some rows: how often the clone was seen (once, few, many), or a class if it is expanded.

- once TRBJ2-7 TRBV6-1 TGTGCCAGCAGTAGGGTTACACGGGACTACGAGCAGTACTTC CASSRVTRDYEQYF
- - TRBJ2-1 TRBV27 TGTGCCAGCAGTTCCCAAAAGGGGACCTACAATGAGCAGTTCTTC CASSSQKGTYNEQFF
- few TRBJ1-2 TRBV28 TGTGCCAGCAGCCTGAGGGGGAACTATGGCTACACCTTC CASSLRGNYGYTF
TRBD1 many TRBJ2-4 TRBV14 TGTGCCAGCAGCCAGGGACAGATTCAGTACTTC CASSQGQIQYF
TRBD1 - TRBJ1-2 TRBV18 TGTGCCAGCTCATTAACAGGGGACTATGGCTACACCTTC CASSLTGDYGYTF
- - TRBJ1-6 TRBV5-1 TGCGCCAGCAGCCTCGACTCCGGATCAGATTCACCCCTCCACTTT CASSLDSGSDSPLHF
TRBD1 many TRBJ2-5 TRBV18 TGTGCCAGCTCACGCCGGACAGGCCAAGAGACCCAGTACTTC CASSRRTGQETQYF
- few TRBJ1-5 TRBV20-1 TGCAGTGCCCTTAGCAATCAGCCCCAGCATTTT CSALSNQPQHF
TRBD2 - TRBJ2-7 TRBV5-6 TGTGCCAGCAGCTTGGACAGCGGGAGAAGCTACGAGCAGTACTTC CASSLDSGRSYEQYF
TRBD1 few TRBJ1-4 TRBV30 TGTGCCTGGAGTCGAGGGGGCCAAGAAAAACTGTTTTTT CAWSRGGQEKLFF
- - TRBJ1-2 TRBV19 TGTGCCAGTAACGCGGATCTACTCCATGGCTACACCTTC CASNADLLHGYTF
TRBD1 - TRBJ1-1 TRBV11-3 TGTGCCAGCAGCCCCCGGACAGGGGGGGACACTGAAGCTTTCTTT CASSPRTGGDTEAFF
- few TRBJ2-3 TRBV27 TGTGCCAGCAGATACAGGGCCCCAGTTTCGACAGATACGCAGTATTTT CASRYRAPVSTDTQYF
TRBD2 few TRBJ2-3 TRBV28 TGTGCCGGGAGGCGAGCGGGAGGGCGGGAAGGTACGCAGTATTTT CAGRRAGGREGTQYF
TRBD1 few TRBJ1-6 TRBV9 TGTGCCAGCAGCGATGGGACAGGCGGGGTTTTGGGTTCACCCCTCCACTTT CASSDGTGGVLGSPLHF
TRBD2 - TRBJ2-1 TRBV11-1 TGCGCCAGCAGCCAAGAGTCTAGCGGGAATGAGCAGTTCTTC CASSQESSGNEQFF
- few TRBJ2-3 TRBV4-1 TGCGCCAGCAGCCCCGGGAACGCCAACGCCCTGTATACGCAGTATTTT CASSPGNANALYTQYF
- few TRBJ2-2 TRBV11-2 TGTGCCAGCAAGAGGGCCGGCACCGGGGAGCTGTTTTTT CASKRAGTGELFF
- few TRBJ1-2 TRBV28 TGTGCCAGCAGTTCCCGTGGAGGGGCCCTCTATGGCTACACCTTC CASSSRGGALYGYTF
- few TRBJ2-7 TRBV7-2 TGTGCCAGCAGCAGACAAACGGACAGCCGATACGAGCAGTACTTC CASSRQTDSRYEQYF
- - TRBJ1-2 TRBV4-3 TGCGCCAGCAGCCAGGACCAGGGTCTAGGGTATGGCTACACCTTC CASSQDQGLGYGYTF
TRBD1 few TRBJ2-4 TRBV4-1 TGCGCCAGCAGCCAGAGGACAGGGGGCGACGGCAAAAACATTCAGTACTTC CASSQRTGGDGKNIQYF
TRBD2 few TRBJ2-5 TRBV28 TGTGCCAGCAGTCCGGGGGGTCCCTTAGAGACCCAGTACTTC CASSPGGPLETQYF
TRBD2 few TRBJ2-7 TRBV5-5 TGTGCCAGCCGTAGCGGGAGCTCCTACGAGCAGTACTTC CASRSGSSYEQYF
TRBD2 few TRBJ2-7 TRBV9 TGTGCCAGCAGCTTCCTAGCGGGAGGTGGAGACGAGCAGTACTTC CASSFLAGGGDEQYF
TRBD1 few TRBJ1-1 TRBV28 TGTGCCAGCAGTCAAGGACAGGGGATCACTGAAGCTTTCTTT CASSQGQGITEAFF
- - TRBJ1-1 TRBV4-2 TGTGCCAGCAGACCCGGACAGAATGAAGCTTTCTTT CASRPGQNEAFF
- - TRBJ1-2 TRBV28 TGTGCCAGCAGGGACAGCTATGGCTACACCTTC CASRDSYGYTF
TRBD1 - TRBJ1-5 TRBV4-1 TGCGCCAGCAGCCAAGGGGGACAGGGGGGGAAGAATCAGCCCCAGCATTTT CASSQGGQGGKNQPQHF
TRBD2 few TRBJ2-5 TRBV5-1 TGCGCCAGCAGCCCGGGAGGCCAAGAGACCCAGTACTTC CASSPGGQETQYF
TRBD1 few TRBJ2-7 TRBV28 TGTGCCAGCAGTTCCGGACAGGGTTATAAAGGGCAGTACTTC CASSSGQGYKGQYF
- few TRBJ2-1 TRBV5-1 TGCGCCAGCAGCACCACGGACAGTTCGAGCTCCTACAATGAGCAGTTCTTC CASSTTDSSSSYNEQFF
- - TRBJ2-2 TRBV29-1 TGCAGCGTTGGTTTGCGGACGAACACCGGGGAGCTGTTTTTT CSVGLRTNTGELFF
TRBD1 - TRBJ1-5 TRBV15 TGTGCCACCAGCGCGGAGGTTTCACAGGGGGCGTATAGCAATCAGCCCCAGCATTTT CATSAEVSQGAYSNQPQHF
- few TRBJ2-1 TRBV29-1 TGCAGCGTTGAAATCGGGAGCCTACAGGAGCAGTTCTTC CSVEIGSLQEQFF
TRBD1 - TRBJ1-5 TRBV5-6 TGTGCCAGCAGCCGAAGGACAGGGATCAATCAGCCCCAGCATTTT CASSRRTGINQPQHF
TRBD1 - TRBJ1-1 TRBV5-1 TGCGCCAGCAGCTTGGGACAGGGCGGGAACACTGAAGCTTTCTTT CASSLGQGGNTEAFF
TRBD1 few TRBJ2-4 TRBV30 TGTGCCCGGGCGACAGGGGCCGGAACCAAAAACATTCAGTACTTC CARATGAGTKNIQYF
TRBD1 - TRBJ1-1 TRBV6-6 TGTGCCAGCAGGCCCGGGACAGGGGGAATGAACACTGAAGCTTTCTTT CASRPGTGGMNTEAFF
- - TRBJ1-2 TRBV6-6 TGTGCCAGCAGTTGGCCACAGGGATACTATGGCTACACCTTC CASSWPQGYYGYTF
- few TRBJ2-3 TRBV28 TGTGCCAGCAGTCCCAGGTGGGGCACAGATACGCAGTATTTT CASSPRWGTDTQYF
- few TRBJ1-1 TRBV27 TGTGCCAGCAGTTCCTACACTGAAGCTTTCTTT CASSSYTEAFF
- - TRBJ1-2 TRBV25-1 TGTGCCAGCAGGGGAGAGACGGCCTATGGCTACACCTTC CASRGETAYGYTF
- few TRBJ1-1 TRBV2 TGTGCCAGCAGTCGACAGACCAACACTGAAGCTTTCTTT CASSRQTNTEAFF
TRBD1 - TRBJ2-7 TRBV16 TGTGCCAGCAGCCCAGGGGGAGTGCGCTACGAGCAGTACTTC CASSPGGVRYEQYF
TRBD2 - TRBJ2-7 TRBV30 TGTGCCGGTAGCGGGAGGACCTACGAGCAGTACTTC CAGSGRTYEQYF
TRBD1 few TRBJ2-7 TRBV19 TGTGCCAGTAGTATCCGAACAGGGGGCCCCGCCGCAAGGGAGCAGTACTTC CASSIRTGGPAAREQYF
TRBD1 - TRBJ1-1 TRBV28 TGTGCCAGCAGTTTACCCGGACAGGCTGAAGCTTTCTTT CASSLPGQAEAFF
- - TRBJ1-1 TRBV28 TGTGCCAGCAGTGGGATCGACAGAGACACTGAAGCTTTCTTT CASSGIDRDTEAFF
- - TRBJ1-1 TRBV7-8 TGTGCCAGCAGCTTAGAAACTTTCGGCACTGAAGCTTTCTTT CASSLETFGTEAFF
TRBD1 - TRBJ1-2 TRBV5-4 TGTGCCAGCAGCTCGGACAGGGGGCTAAATGGCTACACCTTC CASSSDRGLNGYTF
- many TRBJ2-4 TRBV28 TGTGCCACCCGCGGGGCAGCCAAAAACATTCAGTACTTC CATRGAAKNIQYF
- few TRBJ2-3 TRBV15 TGTGCCACCAGCAGAGACCCGGCGGTAGATACGCAGTATTTT CATSRDPAVDTQYF